Below, 8 T cell receptor beta chains from the same sample are listed, as sequenced in a study of blood T cell repertoires in COVID-19. Profiling relied on immunoSEQ multiplex PCR, and the TCRdb table lists in-frame clones only, not all of them. The table records some 200,000 clones, roughly 89% of them present only once. Sequenced: PBMCs or T cells enriched from blood (not recorded which). These receptors were taken from a man younger than 35 with acute COVID-19.

CDR3 nucleotide sequence: TGTGCCAGCAGCTTGTGGACTAGCACAGAGACCCAGTACTTC. Translation gives CASSLWTSTETQYF. The rearrangement links TRBV5-4 to TRBJ2-5, with 8 bases aligning to TRBD2. Germline assignment: CDR1 SGHNT and CDR2 YYREEE (reference sequence). The CDR3 is made up of 14 amino acids. With V trimmed by 1 base and J by 4 bases, 3 bases remained unmatched.

This clone was seen a handful of times. The same CDR3 is also encoded by other DNA sequences in this sample. V gene TRBV4-1 combines with J gene TRBJ2-7; tentatively, D is TRBD2 (5 bases). Germline CDR1 and CDR2: MGHRA and YSYEKL. V was pared by 1 base and J by 0 bases, with 10 bases between. The CDR3 loop spans 15 amino acids. CDR3 in DNA: TGCGCCAGCAGCCAAGTGGCGGGTTCCTCCTACGAGCAGTACTTC. It specifies CASSQVAGSSYEQYF.

V is TRBV12-3 or TRBV12-4 and J is TRBJ1-1, with a weak D call TRBD1 (6 bases). CDR3 length equals 13 residues. The germline V and J ends were trimmed by 7 bases and 2 bases, with 11 bases remaining between them. CDR3: CASKQGSNTEAFF. The DNA for the CDR3 is TGTGCCAGCAAACAGGGTTCAAACACTGAAGCTTTCTTT.

The rearrangement joins TRBV18 to TRBJ2-7; 9 bases are a match to TRBD2. There are 16 residues in the CDR3. Germline V gene data show CDR1 as KGHSH and CDR2 as LQKENI. Trimming cost V 0 bases and J 7 bases; bases outside gene matches: 10. The CDR3, as DNA: TGTGCCAGCTCACCACCTGGGACTAGCAGCCTGAGGGAGCAGTACTTC. Protein: CASSPPGTSSLREQYF.

The J gene is TRBJ1-2, the V gene TRBV28; 8 nucleotides agree with TRBD1. This CDR3 has 16 residues. Per germline, CDR1 MDHEN and CDR2 SYDVKM. The ends lost 3 bases at V and 3 bases at J; junction bases unmatched: 9. The CDR3 region has the DNA TGTGCCAGCAGTTTGTCTTCAGGGACAGGCGACTATGGCTACACCTTC. This sequence encodes CASSLSSGTGDYGYTF.

The chain combines TRBV4-1 with TRBJ1-4; 9 nucleotides align to TRBD1. CDR1 is MGHRA, CDR2 YSYEKL, per germline. Trimming took 4 bases from V and 4 from J; bases not matched to a gene: 10. This CDR3 has 17 residues. CDR3: CASSLQTQGASNEKLFF. For the CDR3, the DNA is TGCGCCAGCAGCCTACAAACACAGGGGGCTAGTAATGAAAAACTGTTTTTT.

The J gene is TRBJ2-6, the V gene TRBV5-1; 8 bases align to TRBD1. The CDR3 runs 16 residues. CDR1 is SGHRS, CDR2 YFSETQ, per germline. Trimming removed 3 bases from V and 2 bases from J; junction bases left unmatched: 4. This chain's CDR3 is CASSSDRATGANVLTF. In DNA, the CDR3 is TGCGCCAGCAGCTCGGACAGGGCCACTGGGGCCAACGTCCTGACTTTC. Using reference TRBV5-1 and TRBJ2-6 for the parts outside the CDR3, the full variable domain is KAGVTQTPRYLIKTRGQQVTLSCSPISGHRSVSWYQQTPGQGLQFLFEYFSETQRNKGNFPGRFSGRQFSNSRSEMNVSTLELGDSALYLCASSSDRATGANVLTFGAGSRLTVL.

The J gene is TRBJ2-3, the V gene TRBV9; the D gene is possibly TRBD2 (6 bases). Between the trimmed V and J ends, which lost 4 bases and 0 bases, there was a span of 12 bases. CDR1 and CDR2 from the germline V gene are SGDLS and YYNGEE. The CDR3 totals 15 residues. The CDR3 loop is CASSTTRGSTDTQYF. For the CDR3, the DNA is TGTGCCAGCAGCACCACGCGGGGTAGCACAGATACGCAGTATTTT.